The clone carrying this T cell receptor (beta chain) was detected only once. The entry originates in a study of blood T cell repertoires in COVID-19. Study-wide background: Both acute and convalescent COVID-19 samples were obtained from the United States, Italy and Spain. T cells, B-cell-depleted T cells, or PBMCs provided the cDNA or gDNA that served as material.

Study members were between roughly 18 and 89 years old and lived in 24 US regions. The repertoire was sequenced with immunoSEQ multiplex PCR; TCRdb's copy has only in-frame clones and lacks some. Among about 170,000 clones listed, around nine tenths were seen once. The CDR3 has 15 amino acids. The germline V gene encodes CDR1 SQVTM and CDR2 ANQGSEA. V lost 6 bases to trimming and J lost 1 base; unmatched junction nucleotides: 5. The receptor was derived from a young woman who had recovered from COVID-19. This rearrangement joins TRBV29-1 to TRBJ2-1; 11 bases are shared with TRBD2. The source material was PBMCs or T cells enriched from blood (not recorded which). The CDR3 sequence is CSVEGTSGSYNEQFF. CDR3 nucleotide sequence: TGCAGCGTGGAGGGGACTAGCGGATCCTACAATGAGCAGTTCTTC.